This passage covers 2 T cell receptor beta chains from one sample sequenced in a study of blood T cell repertoires in COVID-19 (dated by TCRdb to 2018 to 2020). The library came from the immunoSEQ multiplex PCR assay. The source is immuneACCESS, and TCRdb retained only in-frame sequences with V and J called. Part of the clones is not carried over; for the studies checked, unresolved V genes explain less than half of this, and the remainder is unexplained. This sample comprises just over 150,000 clones, over 75% of them detected only once. The ten top clones hold roughly 15% of the sample. Sequenced: peripheral blood. These receptors were collected from a middle-aged woman with acute or convalescent COVID-19.

This CDR3 reads CASSTTGGWADTQYF. The CDR3 DNA sequence: TGTGCCAGCAGCACAACAGGGGGCTGGGCAGATACGCAGTATTTT. V gene TRBV7-8 combines with J gene TRBJ2-3; 9 nucleotides match TRBD1. Germline CDR1 reads SGHVS; CDR2 reads FQNEAQ. This CDR3 is 15 amino acids long. The ends lost 5 bases at V and 4 bases at J; junction bases unmatched: 7.

This chain connects TRBV3-1 (or the pseudogene TRBV3-2) to TRBJ1-6; D remains unclear. The CDR3 contains 17 residues. Trimming took off 1 base at V and 0 bases at J, with 10 bases between the two ends. The germline gives CDR1 LGHDT, CDR2 YNNKEL (reference sequence). In DNA form, the CDR3 reads TGTGCCAGCAGCCAAGTGGGCGGGAGCTCCTATAATTCACCCCTCCACTTT. It yields the protein CASSQVGGSSYNSPLHF.